The 24 T cell receptor beta chains below were found in one sample sequenced in a study of memory CD4+ T cells and cytomegalovirus serostatus. Single viable CD3+CD4+CD8-CD45RO+ cells were sorted as the memory CD4+ T cells. Produced via immunoSEQ multiplex PCR; TCRdb's table is partial and in-frame only. The table has about 41,000 clones, 60% to 85% seen once; the top ten hold approximately 6.5%. Material for sequencing was memory CD4+ T cells from blood. Receptors were obtained from an adult in good health and CMV-seronegative.

The gene calls are TRBV4-1 and TRBJ2-6; no reliable D call. Trimming stripped 2 bases from V and 2 bases from J, with 7 bases between. The CDR3 runs 15 residues. Germline assignment: CDR1 MGHRA and CDR2 YSYEKL. The CDR3 reads CASSQYPAGANVLTF. The CDR3 nucleotides are TGCGCCAGCAGCCAATATCCGGCTGGGGCCAACGTCCTGACTTTC.

This chain uses TRBV7-3 with TRBJ2-7, with 7 nucleotides matching TRBD1. CDR1 is SGHTA and CDR2 is FQGTGA in the germline V gene. The CDR3 sequence is 14 residues long. J was trimmed by 2 bases and V by 5 bases; bases with no gene match: 6. CDR3 nucleotide sequence: TGTGCCAGCAGCGTCTCCGGGACAGCCTACGAGCAGTACTTC. Its translation is CASSVSGTAYEQYF.

This clone was detected a few times. The rearrangement uses TRBV7-3 and TRBJ2-5; possible D gene TRBD2, 6 bases. Germline assignment: CDR1 SGHTA and CDR2 FQGTGA. There are 16 residues in the CDR3. V lost 1 base and J 0 bases, leaving 12 bases between the germline ends. CDR3 sequence (DNA): TGTGCCAGCAGCTTAAATTCGCGGGGATACCAAGAGACCCAGTACTTC. It is translated as CASSLNSRGYQETQYF.

The CDR3 spells CASSLKVGTGGFF. DNA for the CDR3: TGTGCCAGCAGTTTAAAGGTGGGGACAGGGGGATTCTTC. The rearrangement joins TRBV28 to TRBJ2-1; 11 bases line up with TRBD1. This CDR3 contains 13 residues. Germline loops: CDR1 MDHEN, CDR2 SYDVKM. V shed 2 bases and J 16 bases; nucleotides not matched to a gene: 7.

The chain is built from TRBV6-5 and TRBJ1-3; D is undetermined. Germline CDR1 and CDR2: MNHEY and SVGAGI. The CDR3 has 14 residues. V was shortened by 3 bases and J by 0 bases, with 6 bases between the two germline ends. This chain's CDR3 is CASSYSNSGNTIYF. The CDR3 DNA sequence: TGTGCCAGCAGTTATTCGAACTCTGGAAACACCATATATTTT.

This rearrangement joins TRBV7-9 to TRBJ2-3, with 7 nucleotides matching TRBD2. The CDR3 runs 16 residues. The germline V gene encodes CDR1 SEHNR and CDR2 FQNEAQ (reference sequence). The J segment lost 2 bases and the V segment lost 0 bases, leaving 5 bases of the junction unmatched. In DNA form, the CDR3 reads TGTGCCAGCAGCTTAGCTCTAGCGGAATACACAGATACGCAGTATTTT. It codes for CASSLALAEYTDTQYF.

The chain has TRBV10-2 and TRBJ2-3, with D hard to call. V dropped 0 bases and J dropped 7 bases, with 5 bases sitting between them. This CDR3 is 12 amino acids long. Germline loops: CDR1 WSHSY, CDR2 SAAADI. The CDR3 reads CASSESGYTQYF. The CDR3 DNA is TGCGCCAGCAGTGAGTCGGGATATACGCAGTATTTT.

This rearrangement joins TRBV19 to TRBJ1-5, with D unresolved. Germline V lookup: CDR1 LNHDA, CDR2 SQIVND (reference sequence). V was shortened by 4 bases and J by 5 bases, with 9 bases between the two germline ends. This CDR3 has 13 amino acids. The CDR3 sequence: CASSRSVDQPQHF. CDR3 nucleotide sequence: TGTGCCAGTAGTAGAAGCGTGGATCAGCCCCAGCATTTT.

The V gene is TRBV7-2, the J gene TRBJ2-5; maybe TRBD2 (5 bases). This CDR3 comprises 14 residues. V lost 4 bases, J lost 2 bases, and 11 bases lay in between. The germline CDR1 and CDR2 sequences are SGHTA and FQGNSA. The CDR3 DNA sequence: TGTGCCAGCAGCTCGATGTGGAGGCAAGAGACCCAGTACTTC. Translation gives CASSSMWRQETQYF. Full variable domain (remainder filled in from reference TRBV7-2 and TRBJ2-5): GAGVSQSPSNKVTEKGKDVELRCDPISGHTALYWYRQSLGQGLEFLIYFQGNSAPDKSGLPSDRFSAERTGGSVSTLTIQRTQQEDSAVYLCASSSMWRQETQYFGPGTRLLVL.

The chain combines TRBV7-7 with TRBJ2-1; no clear D gene. The CDR3 is made up of 14 amino acids. V gave up 5 bases and J gave up 8 bases, with 16 bases separating them. The germline CDR1 and CDR2 sequences are SSHAT and FNYEAQ (reference sequence). This CDR3 is CASSRTNQNDEQFF. The CDR3 nucleotides are TGTGCCAGCAGCCGAACTAACCAAAACGATGAGCAGTTCTTC. Full variable domain (outside the CDR3, taken from reference TRBV7-7 and TRBJ2-1): GAGVSQSPRYKVTKRGQDVTLRCDPISSHATLYWYQQALGQGPEFLTYFNYEAQPDKSGLPSDRFSAERPEGSISTLTIQRTEQRDSAMYRCASSRTNQNDEQFFGPGTRLTVL.

The rearrangement links TRBV9 to TRBJ2-5; the D call may be TRBD1 or TRBD2 (6 bases each). The CDR3 consists of 14 residues. Between the trimmed V and J ends, which lost 3 bases and 7 bases, there was a span of 16 bases. Germline V gene sequence: CDR1 SGDLS, CDR2 YYNGEE. CDR3 DNA: TGTGCCAGCAGCGCGCCGGGGGCCGTGGGGACCCAGTACTTC. As protein: CASSAPGAVGTQYF.

On this clone itself: The sample contains more than one DNA sequence encoding this CDR3. The J gene is TRBJ1-3, the V gene TRBV18; no clear D gene. The CDR3 runs to 12 residues. Germline CDR1 KGHSH, CDR2 LQKENI. The V end lost 0 bases, the J end lost 4 bases, and 1 base lay between the germline ends. DNA of the CDR3: TGTGCCAGCTCACCACCCGGAAACACCATATATTTT. Translating it yields CASSPPGNTIYF.

The chain employs TRBV19 and TRBJ1-1; D not certain. V lost 7 bases to trimming and J lost 1 base, with 10 bases between them. There are 13 residues in the CDR3. Per germline, CDR1 LNHDA and CDR2 SQIVND (reference sequence). The CDR3 DNA sequence: TGTGCCAGTACCTTCGGAGGGAACACTGAAGCTTTCTTT. It is translated as CASTFGGNTEAFF.

This clone showed up just once. The rearrangement joins TRBV28 to TRBJ2-7, with TRBD1 as a possible D gene (6 bases). CDR1 is MDHEN, CDR2 SYDVKM, per germline. The V and J ends lost 3 bases and 2 bases respectively, with 11 bases between them. This CDR3 is 14 amino acids long. The CDR3 sequence: CASSFSGVTYEQYF. CDR3 DNA sequence: TGTGCCAGCAGTTTTTCAGGGGTTACCTACGAGCAGTACTTC.

The chain recombines TRBV28 with TRBJ2-7, with D perhaps TRBD1 (6 bases). Trimming pared 10 bases from V and 0 bases from J, leaving 10 bases between. This CDR3 spans 12 amino acids. The V gene's germline CDR1 is MDHEN and CDR2 SYDVKM. The CDR3 spells CAIQGTSYEQYF. DNA for the CDR3: TGTGCCATCCAGGGGACCTCCTACGAGCAGTACTTC.

This chain joins TRBV5-4 and TRBJ2-1; TRBD1 might be the D (6 bases). This CDR3 region has 14 residues. Germline values: CDR1 SGHNT, CDR2 YYREEE (reference sequence). V was shortened by 3 bases and J by 2 bases, with 9 bases between the two germline ends. The CDR3 here is CASSSGAAYNEQFF. CDR3 DNA sequence: TGTGCCAGCAGCTCAGGGGCCGCCTACAATGAGCAGTTCTTC.

This clone has a handful of counts. This chain links TRBV27 with TRBJ1-1; maybe TRBD1 (5 bases). This CDR3 spans 14 amino acids. Trimming left V 3 bases short and J 0 bases short, with 8 bases between. Germline V gene lookup returns CDR1 MNHEY and CDR2 SMNVEV (reference sequence). The CDR3 nucleotides read TGTGCCAGCAGTTTCCGGACAATGAACACTGAAGCTTTCTTT. Amino acid sequence: CASSFRTMNTEAFF.

The rearrangement joins TRBV6-4 to TRBJ2-1, with D perhaps TRBD2 (5 bases). Deletions cut 9 bases from V and 4 bases from J, with 16 bases between. Per the germline V gene, CDR1 is MRHNA and CDR2 is SNTAGT. The CDR3 is made up of 14 amino acids. The CDR3: CASQPVSGYNEQFF. The CDR3 DNA reads TGTGCCAGTCAACCCGTGTCGGGGTACAATGAGCAGTTCTTC.

The chain has TRBV28 and TRBJ2-5; tentatively, D is TRBD2 (5 bases). The CDR3 length is 14 residues. Germline V gene sequence: CDR1 MDHEN, CDR2 SYDVKM. V shed 4 bases and J shed 4 bases, with 13 bases lying between them. CDR3: CASSSGLTRETQYF. The CDR3 nucleotides read TGTGCCAGCAGTTCTGGACTGACACGAGAGACCCAGTACTTC.

The V gene is TRBV30, the J gene TRBJ2-5; D is unclear. Germline-derived CDR1 and CDR2 are GTSNPN and SVGIG (reference sequence). The V end was cut by 4 bases, the J end by 5 bases, with 20 bases between. The CDR3 runs 15 residues. CDR3 sequence: CAWILGTKKGETQYF. CDR3 DNA sequence: TGTGCCTGGATTCTAGGTACGAAGAAGGGCGAGACCCAGTACTTC.

As to this clone: This same CDR3 is encoded by further DNA sequences in the sample. The rearrangement uses TRBV11-2 and TRBJ1-1, with D uncertain. CDR1 and CDR2 (germline): SGHAT, FQNNGV. The CDR3 is 13 amino acids. V lost 1 base to trimming and J lost 2 bases, with 5 bases between them. CDR3 in DNA: TGTGCCAGCAGCTTAGCCAGAAACACTGAAGCTTTCTTT. Translation: CASSLARNTEAFF. Full variable domain (remainder filled in from reference TRBV11-2 and TRBJ1-1): EAGVAQSPRYKIIEKRQSVAFWCNPISGHATLYWYQQILGQGPKLLIQFQNNGVVDDSQLPKDRFSAERLKGVDSTLKIQPAKLEDSAVYLCASSLARNTEAFFGQGTRLTVV.

The chain carries TRBV7-9 and TRBJ2-6; 8 bases align to TRBD2. V shed 5 bases, J shed 0 bases, and the junction held 6 bases outside the gene matches. From germline, CDR1 is SEHNR and CDR2 FQNEAQ (reference sequence). The CDR3 is 17 amino acids. The CDR3 sequence: CASSRGGPGSGANVLTF. The CDR3 DNA reads as TGTGCCAGCAGCCGCGGGGGGCCCGGCTCTGGGGCCAACGTCCTGACTTTC.

V gene TRBV4-1 combines with J gene TRBJ2-5; no clear D gene. There are 18 residues in the CDR3. Deletions cut 0 bases from V and 1 base from J, with 18 bases between. Germline CDR1 MGHRA, CDR2 YSYEKL. In DNA, the CDR3 is TGCGCCAGCAGCCAAGACCCGACCGACTCGGGCACCCAAGAGACCCAGTACTTC. This sequence encodes CASSQDPTDSGTQETQYF.

The V and J genes are TRBV7-2 and TRBJ2-3, with TRBD2 matching 12 bases. Germline V gene sequence: CDR1 SGHTA, CDR2 FQGNSA. There are 17 residues in the CDR3. The junction had 6 bases not matched to a gene; V was cut back by 1 base and J by 4 bases. The DNA for the CDR3 is TGTGCCAGCAGCTTAGTGCTAGCGGGAGGGCATGCAGATACGCAGTATTTT. This codes for CASSLVLAGGHADTQYF.